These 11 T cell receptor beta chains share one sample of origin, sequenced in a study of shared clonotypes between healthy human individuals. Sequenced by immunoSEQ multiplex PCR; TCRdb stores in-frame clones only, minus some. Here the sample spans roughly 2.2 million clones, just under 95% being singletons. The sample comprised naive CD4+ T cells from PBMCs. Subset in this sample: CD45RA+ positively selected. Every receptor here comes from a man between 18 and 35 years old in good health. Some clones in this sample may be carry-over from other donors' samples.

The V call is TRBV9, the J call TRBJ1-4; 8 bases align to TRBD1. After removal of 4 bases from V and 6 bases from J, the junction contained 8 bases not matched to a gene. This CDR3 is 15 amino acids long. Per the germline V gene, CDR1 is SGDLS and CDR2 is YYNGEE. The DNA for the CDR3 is TGTGCCAGCAGCCTAGAGACAGGGGCTGATGAAAAACTGTTTTTT. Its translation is CASSLETGADEKLFF.

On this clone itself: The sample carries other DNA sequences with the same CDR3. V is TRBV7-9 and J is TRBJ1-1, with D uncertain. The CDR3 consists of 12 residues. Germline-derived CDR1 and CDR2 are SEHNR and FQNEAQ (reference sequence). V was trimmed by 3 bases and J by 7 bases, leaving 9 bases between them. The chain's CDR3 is CASSLVGSEAFF. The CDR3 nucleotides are TGTGCCAGCAGCTTGGTTGGCAGTGAAGCTTTCTTT.

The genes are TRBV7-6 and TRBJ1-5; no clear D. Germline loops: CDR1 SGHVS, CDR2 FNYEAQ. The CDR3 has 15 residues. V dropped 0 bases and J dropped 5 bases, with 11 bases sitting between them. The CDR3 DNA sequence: TGTGCCAGCAGCTTAGCCGGGTCAAAGGATCAGCCCCAGCATTTT. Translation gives CASSLAGSKDQPQHF.

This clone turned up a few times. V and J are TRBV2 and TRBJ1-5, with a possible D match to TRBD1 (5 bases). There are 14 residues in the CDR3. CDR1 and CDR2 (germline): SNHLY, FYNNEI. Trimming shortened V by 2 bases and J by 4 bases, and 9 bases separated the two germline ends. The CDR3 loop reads CASSETGPNQPQHF. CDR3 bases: TGTGCCAGCAGTGAAACGGGGCCTAATCAGCCCCAGCATTTT.

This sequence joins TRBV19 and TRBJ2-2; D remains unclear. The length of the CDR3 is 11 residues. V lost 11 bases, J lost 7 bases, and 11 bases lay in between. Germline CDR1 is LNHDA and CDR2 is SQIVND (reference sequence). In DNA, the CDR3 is TGTGCCTGCCGACTGCACGGGGAGCTGTTTTTT. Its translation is CACRLHGELFF. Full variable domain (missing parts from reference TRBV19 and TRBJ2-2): DGGITQSPKYLFRKEGQNVTLSCEQNLNHDAMYWYRQDPGQGLRLIYYSQIVNDFQKGDIAEGYSVSREKKESFPLTVTSAQKNPTAFYLCACRLHGELFFGEGSRLTVL.

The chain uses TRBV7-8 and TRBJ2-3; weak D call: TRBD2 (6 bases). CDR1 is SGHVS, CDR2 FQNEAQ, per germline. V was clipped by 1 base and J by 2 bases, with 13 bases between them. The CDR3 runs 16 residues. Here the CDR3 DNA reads TGTGCCAGCAGCTTAGGACTAGACTCTTTCACAGATACGCAGTATTTT. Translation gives CASSLGLDSFTDTQYF.

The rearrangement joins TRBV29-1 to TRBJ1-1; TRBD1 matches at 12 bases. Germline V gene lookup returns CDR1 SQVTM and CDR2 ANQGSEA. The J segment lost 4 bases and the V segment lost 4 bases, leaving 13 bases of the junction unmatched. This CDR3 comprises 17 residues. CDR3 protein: CSVVPAFGTGGTTEAFF. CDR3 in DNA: TGCAGCGTTGTGCCCGCATTCGGGACAGGGGGCACCACTGAAGCTTTCTTT.

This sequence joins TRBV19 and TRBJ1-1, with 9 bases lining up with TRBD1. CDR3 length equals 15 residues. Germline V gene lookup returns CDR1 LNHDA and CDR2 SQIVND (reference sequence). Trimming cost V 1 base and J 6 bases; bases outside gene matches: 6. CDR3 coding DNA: TGTGCCAGTAGTATAGTCGGGACAGGGTTTTCTGAAGCTTTCTTT. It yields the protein CASSIVGTGFSEAFF.

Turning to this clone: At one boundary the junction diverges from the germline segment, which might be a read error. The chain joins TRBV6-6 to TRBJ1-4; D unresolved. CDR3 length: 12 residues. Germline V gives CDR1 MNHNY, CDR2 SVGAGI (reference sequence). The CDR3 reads CASSPSRAPVNF. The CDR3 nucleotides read TGTGCCAGCAGTCCATCCCGAGCACCGGTTAATTTT.

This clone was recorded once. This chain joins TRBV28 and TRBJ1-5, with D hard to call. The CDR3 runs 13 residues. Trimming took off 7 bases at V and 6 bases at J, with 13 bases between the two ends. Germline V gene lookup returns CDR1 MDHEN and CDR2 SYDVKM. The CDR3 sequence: CASTLTGLQPQHF. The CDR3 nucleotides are TGTGCCAGCACCCTGACGGGCCTTCAGCCCCAGCATTTT.

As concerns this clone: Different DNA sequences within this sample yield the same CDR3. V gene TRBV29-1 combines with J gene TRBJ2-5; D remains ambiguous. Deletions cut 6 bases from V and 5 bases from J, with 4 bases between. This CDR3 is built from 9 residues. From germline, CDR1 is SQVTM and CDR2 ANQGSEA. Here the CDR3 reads CSVGETQYF. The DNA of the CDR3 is TGCAGCGTCGGGGAGACCCAGTACTTC.